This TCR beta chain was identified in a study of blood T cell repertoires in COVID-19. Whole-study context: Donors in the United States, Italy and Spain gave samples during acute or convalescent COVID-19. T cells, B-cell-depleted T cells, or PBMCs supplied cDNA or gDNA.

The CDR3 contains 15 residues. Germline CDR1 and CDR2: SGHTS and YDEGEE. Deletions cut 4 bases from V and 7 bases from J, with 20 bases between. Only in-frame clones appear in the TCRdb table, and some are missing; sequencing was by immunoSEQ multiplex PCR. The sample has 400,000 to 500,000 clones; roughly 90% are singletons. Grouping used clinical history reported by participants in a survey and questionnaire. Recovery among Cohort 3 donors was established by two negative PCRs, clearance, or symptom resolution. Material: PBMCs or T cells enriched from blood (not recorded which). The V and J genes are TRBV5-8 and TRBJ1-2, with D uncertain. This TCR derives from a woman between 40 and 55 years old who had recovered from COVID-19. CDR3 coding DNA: TGTGCCAGCAGCCCCTGGGGAGGGAACCCCCTTGGCTACACCTTC. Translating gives CASSPWGGNPLGYTF.